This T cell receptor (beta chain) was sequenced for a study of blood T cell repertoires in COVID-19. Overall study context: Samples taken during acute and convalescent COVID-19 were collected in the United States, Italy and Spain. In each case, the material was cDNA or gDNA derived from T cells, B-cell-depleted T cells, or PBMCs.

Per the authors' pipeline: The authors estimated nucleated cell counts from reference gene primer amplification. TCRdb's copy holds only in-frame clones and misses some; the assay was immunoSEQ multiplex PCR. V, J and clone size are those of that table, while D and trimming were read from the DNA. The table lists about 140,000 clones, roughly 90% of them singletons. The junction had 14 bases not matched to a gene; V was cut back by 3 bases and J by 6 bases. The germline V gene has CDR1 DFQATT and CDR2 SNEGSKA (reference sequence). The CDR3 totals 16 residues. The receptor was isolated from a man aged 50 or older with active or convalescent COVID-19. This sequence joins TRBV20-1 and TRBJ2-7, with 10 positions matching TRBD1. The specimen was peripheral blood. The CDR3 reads CSASSSSGTGAVEQYF. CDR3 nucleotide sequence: TGCAGTGCTAGTTCCTCTTCCGGGACAGGGGCGGTCGAGCAGTACTTC.